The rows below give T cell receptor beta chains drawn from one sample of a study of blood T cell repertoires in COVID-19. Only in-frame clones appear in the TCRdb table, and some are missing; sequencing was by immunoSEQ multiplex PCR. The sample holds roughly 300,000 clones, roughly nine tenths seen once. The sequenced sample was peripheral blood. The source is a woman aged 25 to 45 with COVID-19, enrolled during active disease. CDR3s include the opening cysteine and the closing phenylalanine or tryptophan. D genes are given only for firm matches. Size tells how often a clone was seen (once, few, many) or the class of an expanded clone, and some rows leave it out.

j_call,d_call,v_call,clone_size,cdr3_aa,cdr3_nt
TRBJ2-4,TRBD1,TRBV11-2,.,CASSQTGVGIQYF,TGTGCCAGCAGCCAAACAGGGGTAGGCATTCAGTACTTC
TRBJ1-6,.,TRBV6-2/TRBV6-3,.,CASSSAGKGSPLHF,TGTGCCAGCAGTTCAGCAGGGAAGGGGTCACCCCTCCACTTT
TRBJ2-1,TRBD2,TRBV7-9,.,CASSGSGIFYNEQFF,TGTGCCAGCAGCGGTAGCGGGATCTTCTACAATGAGCAGTTCTTC
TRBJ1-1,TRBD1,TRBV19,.,CASSSRQGFDTEAFF,TGTGCCAGTAGTTCCCGACAGGGTTTTGACACTGAAGCTTTCTTT
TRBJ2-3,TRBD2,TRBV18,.,CASSKRETDTQYF,TGTGCCAGCTCGAAGCGGGAAACAGATACGCAGTATTTT
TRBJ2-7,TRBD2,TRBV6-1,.,CASSDRLAATYEQYF,TGTGCCAGCAGTGACCGACTAGCTGCAACCTACGAGCAGTACTTC
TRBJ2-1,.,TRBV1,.,CTSSQGETRESYNEQFF,TGCACCAGCAGCCAAGGGGAAACCCGGGAGTCCTACAATGAGCAGTTCTTC
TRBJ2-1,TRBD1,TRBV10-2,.,CASSGARDSRAYNEQFF,TGCGCCAGCAGTGGAGCCCGGGACAGCCGGGCCTACAATGAGCAGTTCTTC
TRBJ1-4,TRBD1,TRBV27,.,CASSLMTGGGKLFF,TGTGCCAGCAGTTTAATGACAGGGGGAGGAAAACTGTTTTTT
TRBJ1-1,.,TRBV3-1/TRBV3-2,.,CASSLNYDLNTEAFF,TGTGCCAGCAGCCTCAACTATGACCTGAACACTGAAGCTTTCTTT
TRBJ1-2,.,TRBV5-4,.,CASSLGEIGFYGYTF,TGTGCCAGCAGCTTGGGTGAGATCGGGTTCTATGGCTACACCTTC
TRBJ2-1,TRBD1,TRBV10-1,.,CASSESDGDRRLF,TGCGCCAGCAGTGAGTCTGACGGGGACAGACGGCTCTTC
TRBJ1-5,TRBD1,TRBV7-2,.,CASSYSGTASNQPQHF,TGTGCCAGCAGCTACTCCGGGACAGCGAGCAATCAGCCCCAGCATTTT
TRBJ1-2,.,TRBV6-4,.,CASSSGTTGYTF,TGTGCCAGCAGTTCAGGAACCACTGGCTACACCTTC
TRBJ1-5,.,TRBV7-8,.,CASSVTERGQPQHF,TGTGCCAGCAGCGTGACAGAGAGGGGGCAGCCCCAGCATTTT
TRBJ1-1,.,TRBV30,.,CAWNTGRAEAFF,TGTGCCTGGAACACAGGGAGGGCTGAAGCTTTCTTT
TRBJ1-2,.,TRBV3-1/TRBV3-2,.,CASSQGQAPYTF,TGTGCCAGCAGCCAAGGACAGGCCCCCTACACCTTC
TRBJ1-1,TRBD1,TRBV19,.,CASNSQVRQGVTEAFF,TGTGCCAGTAACTCTCAGGTCCGACAGGGGGTCACTGAAGCTTTCTTT
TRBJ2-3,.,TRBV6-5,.,CASSRRETDTQYF,TGTGCCAGCAGTCGCCGGGAAACAGATACGCAGTATTTT
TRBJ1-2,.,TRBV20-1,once,CSARPGTF,TGCAGTGCTAGACCGGGCACCTTC
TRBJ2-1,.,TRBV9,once,CASSVGAASYNEQFF,TGTGCCAGCAGCGTTGGAGCGGCCTCCTACAATGAGCAGTTCTTC
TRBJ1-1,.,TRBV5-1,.,CASSPRTVTNTEAFF,TGCGCCAGCAGCCCCCGGACAGTAACGAACACTGAAGCTTTCTTT
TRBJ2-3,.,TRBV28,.,CASSSSRDLFLFGPNTDTQYF,TGTGCCAGCAGCTCTTCCCGGGACTTATTCTTATTTGGCCCAAACACAGATACGCAGTATTTT
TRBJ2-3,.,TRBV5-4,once,CASSLQGTDTQYF,TGTGCCAGCAGCTTACAGGGCACAGATACGCAGTATTTT
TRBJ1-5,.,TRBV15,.,CATSRDWQIDQPQHF,TGTGCCACCAGCAGAGATTGGCAGATCGATCAGCCCCAGCATTTT
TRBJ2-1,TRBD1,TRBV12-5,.,CASGPLGDRVSEQFF,TGTGCTAGTGGCCCCCTGGGGGACAGGGTGAGTGAGCAGTTCTTC
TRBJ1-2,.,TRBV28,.,CASSFDSYNYGYTF,TGTGCCAGCAGTTTCGACAGTTACAACTATGGCTACACCTTC
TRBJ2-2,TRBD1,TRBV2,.,CASRDASGQLNTGELFF,TGTGCCAGCAGGGACGCTTCGGGACAGCTAAACACCGGGGAGCTGTTTTTT
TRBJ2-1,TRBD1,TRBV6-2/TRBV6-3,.,CASSPLTGTGAYNEQFF,TGTGCCAGCAGTCCCTTAACCGGGACAGGGGCTTACAATGAGCAGTTCTTC
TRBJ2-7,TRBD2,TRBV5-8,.,CASSSGLAGAASSYEQYF,TGTGCCAGCAGCTCGGGACTAGCGGGAGCCGCGTCCTCCTACGAGCAGTACTTC
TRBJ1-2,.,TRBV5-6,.,CASSLTGTAGYTF,TGTGCCAGCAGCTTGACTGGTACTGCTGGCTACACCTTC
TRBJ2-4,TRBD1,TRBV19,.,CASSAPTGVPKNIQYF,TGTGCCAGTAGTGCGCCTACAGGGGTGCCCAAAAACATTCAGTACTTC
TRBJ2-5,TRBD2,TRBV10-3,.,CAISKAGGEETQYF,TGTGCCATCAGTAAGGCGGGAGGAGAAGAGACCCAGTACTTC
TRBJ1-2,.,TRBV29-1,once,CSVEGRRGVNYGYTF,TGCAGCGTTGAAGGGCGGAGGGGCGTTAACTATGGCTACACCTTC
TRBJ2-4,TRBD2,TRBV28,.,CASIQRLAGGPGKNIQYF,TGTGCCAGCATCCAGAGACTAGCGGGAGGGCCTGGCAAAAACATTCAGTACTTC
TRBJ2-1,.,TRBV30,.,CAWRRVNYNEQFF,TGTGCCTGGAGGCGGGTAAACTACAATGAGCAGTTCTTC
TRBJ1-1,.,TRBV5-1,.,CASSSSADVNTEAFF,TGCGCCAGCAGCTCGAGCGCAGATGTGAACACTGAAGCTTTCTTT
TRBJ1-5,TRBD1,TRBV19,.,CASSIPGTGGNNQPQHF,TGTGCCAGTAGTATACCTGGGACAGGGGGAAACAATCAGCCCCAGCATTTT
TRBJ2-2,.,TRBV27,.,CARTTGYNTGELFF,TGTGCCAGGACGACAGGATATAACACCGGGGAGCTGTTTTTT
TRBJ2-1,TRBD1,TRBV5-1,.,CASSSQQGADRNEQFF,TGCGCCAGCAGCTCTCAACAGGGGGCGGATCGCAATGAGCAGTTCTTC
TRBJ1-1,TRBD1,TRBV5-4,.,CASSSQGGKTEAFF,TGTGCCAGCAGCTCACAGGGGGGGAAGACTGAAGCTTTCTTT
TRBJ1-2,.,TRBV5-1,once,CASSLLVGASNGYTF,TGCGCCAGCAGCTTGCTCGTGGGGGCAAGTAATGGCTACACCTTC
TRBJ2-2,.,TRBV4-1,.,CASSQDWALTGELFF,TGCGCCAGCAGCCAAGATTGGGCTCTAACCGGGGAGCTGTTTTTT
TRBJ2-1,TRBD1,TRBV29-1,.,CSVERGQGSGEQFF,TGCAGCGTTGAAAGGGGGCAGGGATCTGGTGAGCAGTTCTTC
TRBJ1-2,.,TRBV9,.,CASSPQRQAAYGYTF,TGTGCCAGCAGCCCCCAGCGACAGGCGGCCTATGGCTACACCTTC
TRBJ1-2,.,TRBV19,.,CASSIGRGYGYTF,TGTGCCAGTAGTATAGGACGGGGCTATGGCTACACCTTC